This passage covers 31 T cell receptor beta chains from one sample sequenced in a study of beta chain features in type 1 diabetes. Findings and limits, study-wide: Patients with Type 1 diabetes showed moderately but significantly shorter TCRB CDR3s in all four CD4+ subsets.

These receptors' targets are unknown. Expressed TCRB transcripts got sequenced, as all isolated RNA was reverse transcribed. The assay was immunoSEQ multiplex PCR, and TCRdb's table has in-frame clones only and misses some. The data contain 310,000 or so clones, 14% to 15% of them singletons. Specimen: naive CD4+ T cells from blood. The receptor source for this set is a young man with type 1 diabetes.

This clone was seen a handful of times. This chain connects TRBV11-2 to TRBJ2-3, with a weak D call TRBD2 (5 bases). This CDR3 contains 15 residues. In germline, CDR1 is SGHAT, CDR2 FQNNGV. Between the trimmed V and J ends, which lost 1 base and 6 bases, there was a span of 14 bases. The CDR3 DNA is TGTGCCAGCAGCTTAGGCCTCGCCGGGGTGGATACGCAGTATTTT. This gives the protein CASSLGLAGVDTQYF. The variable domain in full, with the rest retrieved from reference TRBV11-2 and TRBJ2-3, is EAGVAQSPRYKIIEKRQSVAFWCNPISGHATLYWYQQILGQGPKLLIQFQNNGVVDDSQLPKDRFSAERLKGVDSTLKIQPAKLEDSAVYLCASSLGLAGVDTQYFGPGTRLTVL.

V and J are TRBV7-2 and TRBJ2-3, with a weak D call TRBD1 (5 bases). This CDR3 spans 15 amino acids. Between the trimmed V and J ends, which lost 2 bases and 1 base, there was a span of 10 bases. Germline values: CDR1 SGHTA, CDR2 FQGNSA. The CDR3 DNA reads TGTGCCAGCAGCTTATTGGGGCACGGCACAGATACGCAGTATTTT. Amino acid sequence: CASSLLGHGTDTQYF.

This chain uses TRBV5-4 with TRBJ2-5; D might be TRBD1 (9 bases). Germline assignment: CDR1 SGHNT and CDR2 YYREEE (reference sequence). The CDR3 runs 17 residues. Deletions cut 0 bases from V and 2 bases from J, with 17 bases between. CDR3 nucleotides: TGTGCCAGCAGCTTGGGCGGGGGGACAGGGCATCAAGAGACCCAGTACTTC. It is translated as CASSLGGGTGHQETQYF.

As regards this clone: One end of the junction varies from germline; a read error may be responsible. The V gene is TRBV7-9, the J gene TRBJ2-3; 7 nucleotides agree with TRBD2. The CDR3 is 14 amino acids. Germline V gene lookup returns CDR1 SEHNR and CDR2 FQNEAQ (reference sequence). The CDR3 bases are TGTGCCAGCAGCCTAGCTAGCGGTACAGATACGCAGTATTTT. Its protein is CASSLASGTDTQYF.

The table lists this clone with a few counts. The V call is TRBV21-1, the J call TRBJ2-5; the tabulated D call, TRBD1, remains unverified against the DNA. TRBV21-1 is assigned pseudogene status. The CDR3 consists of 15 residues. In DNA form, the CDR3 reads TGTGCCAGCAGCAAATCATACAAAAACGCAGAGACCCAGTACTTC. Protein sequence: CASSKSYKNAETQYF.

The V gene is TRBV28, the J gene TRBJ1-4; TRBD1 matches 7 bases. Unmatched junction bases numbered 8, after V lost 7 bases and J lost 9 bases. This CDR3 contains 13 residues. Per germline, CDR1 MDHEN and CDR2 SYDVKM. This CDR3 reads CASNDRADQKLFF. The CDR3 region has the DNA TGTGCCAGCAATGACAGGGCGGATCAAAAACTGTTTTTT.

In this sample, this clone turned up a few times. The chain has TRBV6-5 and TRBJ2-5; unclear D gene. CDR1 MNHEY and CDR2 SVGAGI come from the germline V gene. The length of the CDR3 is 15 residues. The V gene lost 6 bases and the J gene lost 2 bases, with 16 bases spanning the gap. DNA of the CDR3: TGTGCCAGCAGACACCCGGGTCTTCAACAAGAGACCCAGTACTTC. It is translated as CASRHPGLQQETQYF.

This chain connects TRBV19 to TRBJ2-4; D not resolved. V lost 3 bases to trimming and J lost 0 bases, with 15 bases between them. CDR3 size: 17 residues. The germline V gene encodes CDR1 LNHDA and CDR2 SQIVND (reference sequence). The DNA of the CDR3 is TGTGCCAGTAGTATGATTTGGCAGTCAGTAGCCAAAAACATTCAGTACTTC. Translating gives CASSMIWQSVAKNIQYF.

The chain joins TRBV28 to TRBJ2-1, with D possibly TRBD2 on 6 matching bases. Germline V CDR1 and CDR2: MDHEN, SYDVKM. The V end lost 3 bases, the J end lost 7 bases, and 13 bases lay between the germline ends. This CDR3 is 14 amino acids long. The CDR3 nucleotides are TGTGCCAGCAGTTTCCGGGCGGGGTTGAATGAGCAGTTCTTC. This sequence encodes CASSFRAGLNEQFF.

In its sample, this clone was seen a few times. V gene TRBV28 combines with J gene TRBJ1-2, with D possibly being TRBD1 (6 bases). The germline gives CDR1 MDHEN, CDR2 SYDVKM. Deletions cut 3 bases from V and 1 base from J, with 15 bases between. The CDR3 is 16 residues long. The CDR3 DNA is TGTGCCAGCAGTTTCCCTCCTGGACAGTTTAACTATGGCTACACCTTC. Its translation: CASSFPPGQFNYGYTF.

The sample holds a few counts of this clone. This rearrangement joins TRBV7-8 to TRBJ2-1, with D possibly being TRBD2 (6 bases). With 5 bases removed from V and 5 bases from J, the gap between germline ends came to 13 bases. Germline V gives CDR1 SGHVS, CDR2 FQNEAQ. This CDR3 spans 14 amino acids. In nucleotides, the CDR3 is TGTGCCAGCAGCGCCGGGACTGGGAACAATGAGCAGTTCTTC. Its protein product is CASSAGTGNNEQFF.

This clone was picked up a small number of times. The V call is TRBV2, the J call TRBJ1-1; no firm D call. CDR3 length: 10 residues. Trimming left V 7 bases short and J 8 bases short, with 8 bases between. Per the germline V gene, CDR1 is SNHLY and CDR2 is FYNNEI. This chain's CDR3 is CASMVLEAFF. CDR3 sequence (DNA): TGTGCCAGCATGGTGCTAGAAGCTTTCTTT.

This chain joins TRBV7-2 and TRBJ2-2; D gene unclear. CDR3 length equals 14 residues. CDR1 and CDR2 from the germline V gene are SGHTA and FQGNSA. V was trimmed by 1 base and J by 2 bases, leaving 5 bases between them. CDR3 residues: CASSLDINTGELFF. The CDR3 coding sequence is TGTGCCAGCAGCTTAGACATTAACACCGGGGAGCTGTTTTTT.

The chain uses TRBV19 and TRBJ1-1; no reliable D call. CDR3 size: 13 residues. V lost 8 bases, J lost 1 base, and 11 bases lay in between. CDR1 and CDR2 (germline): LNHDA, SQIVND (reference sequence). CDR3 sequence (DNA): TGTGCCAGTGGGCCCCAAGGGAACACTGAAGCTTTCTTT. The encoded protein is CASGPQGNTEAFF.

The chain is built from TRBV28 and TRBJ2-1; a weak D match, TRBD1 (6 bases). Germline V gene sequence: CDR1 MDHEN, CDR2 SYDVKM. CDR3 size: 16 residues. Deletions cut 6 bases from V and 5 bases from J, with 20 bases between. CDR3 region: CASSPPPGTPHNEQFF. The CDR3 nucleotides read TGTGCCAGCAGCCCACCCCCCGGGACACCACACAATGAGCAGTTCTTC.

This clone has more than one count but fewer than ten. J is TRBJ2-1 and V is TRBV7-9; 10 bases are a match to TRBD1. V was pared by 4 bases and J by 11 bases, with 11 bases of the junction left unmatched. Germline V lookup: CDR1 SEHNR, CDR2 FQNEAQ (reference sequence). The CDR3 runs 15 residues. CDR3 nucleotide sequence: TGTGCCAGCAGCTCACCCGGGACAGGGGCCCCTAAGCAGTTCTTC. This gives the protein CASSSPGTGAPKQFF.

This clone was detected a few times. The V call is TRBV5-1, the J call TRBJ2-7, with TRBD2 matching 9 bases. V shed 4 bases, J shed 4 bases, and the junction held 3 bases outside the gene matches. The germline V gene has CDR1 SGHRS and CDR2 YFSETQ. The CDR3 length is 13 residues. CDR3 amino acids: CASSLSGRYEQYF. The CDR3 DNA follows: TGCGCCAGCAGCCTAAGCGGGAGGTACGAGCAGTACTTC.

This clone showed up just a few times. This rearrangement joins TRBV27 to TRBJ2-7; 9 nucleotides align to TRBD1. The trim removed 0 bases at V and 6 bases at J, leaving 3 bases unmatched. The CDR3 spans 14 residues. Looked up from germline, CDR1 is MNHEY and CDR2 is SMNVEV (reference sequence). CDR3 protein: CASSLSEDRGEQYF. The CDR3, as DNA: TGTGCCAGCAGTTTATCGGAGGACAGGGGCGAGCAGTACTTC.

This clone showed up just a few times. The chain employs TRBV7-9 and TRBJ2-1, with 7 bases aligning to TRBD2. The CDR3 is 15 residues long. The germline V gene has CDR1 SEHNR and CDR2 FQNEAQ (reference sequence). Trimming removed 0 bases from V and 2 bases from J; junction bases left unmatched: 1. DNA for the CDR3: TGTGCCAGCAGCTTAGCGGGGGGGACCTACAATGAGCAGTTCTTC. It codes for CASSLAGGTYNEQFF.

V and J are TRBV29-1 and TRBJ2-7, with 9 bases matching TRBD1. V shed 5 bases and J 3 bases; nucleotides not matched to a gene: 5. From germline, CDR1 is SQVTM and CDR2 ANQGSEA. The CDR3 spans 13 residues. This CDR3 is CSVLTDRGYEQYF. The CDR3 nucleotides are TGCAGCGTTTTAACGGACAGGGGCTACGAGCAGTACTTC.

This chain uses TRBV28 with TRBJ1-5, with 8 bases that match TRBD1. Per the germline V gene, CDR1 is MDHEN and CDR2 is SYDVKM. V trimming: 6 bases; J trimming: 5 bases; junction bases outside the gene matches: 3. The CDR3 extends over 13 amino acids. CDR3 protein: CASSDRGHQPQHF. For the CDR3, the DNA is TGTGCCAGCAGCGACAGGGGCCATCAGCCCCAGCATTTT.

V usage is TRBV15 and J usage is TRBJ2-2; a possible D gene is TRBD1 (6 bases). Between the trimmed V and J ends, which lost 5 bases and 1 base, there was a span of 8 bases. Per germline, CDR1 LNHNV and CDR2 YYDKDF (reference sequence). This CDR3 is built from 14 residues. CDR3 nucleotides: TGTGCCACCAGCCACAGGGTGAACACCGGGGAGCTGTTTTTT. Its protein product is CATSHRVNTGELFF.

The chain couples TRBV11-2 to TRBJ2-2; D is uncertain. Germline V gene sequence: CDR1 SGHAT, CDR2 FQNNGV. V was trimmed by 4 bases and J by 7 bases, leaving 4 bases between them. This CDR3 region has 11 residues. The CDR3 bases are TGTGCCAGCAGCTACTTCGGGGAGCTGTTTTTT. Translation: CASSYFGELFF.

For the CDR3, the DNA is TGTGCCAGCAGCCAAGGGGGGCAGGACCTAGCCAAAAACATTCAGTACTTC. Amino acids: CASSQGGQDLAKNIQYF. The rearrangement joins TRBV4-2 to TRBJ2-4, with TRBD1 as a possible D gene (6 bases). Trimming shortened V by 1 base and J by 0 bases, and 13 bases separated the two germline ends. Germline lookup yields CDR1 LGHNA and CDR2 YNFKEQ. CDR3 length: 17 amino acids.

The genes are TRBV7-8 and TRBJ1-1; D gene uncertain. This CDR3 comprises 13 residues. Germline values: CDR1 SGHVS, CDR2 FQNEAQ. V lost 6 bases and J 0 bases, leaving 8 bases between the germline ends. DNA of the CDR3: TGTGCCAGCAGTCCCCAGATGAACACTGAAGCTTTCTTT. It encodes CASSPQMNTEAFF.

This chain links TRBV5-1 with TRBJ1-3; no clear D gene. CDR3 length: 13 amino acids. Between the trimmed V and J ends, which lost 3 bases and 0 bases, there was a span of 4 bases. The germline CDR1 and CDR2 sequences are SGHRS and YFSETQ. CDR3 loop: CASSSGSGNTIYF. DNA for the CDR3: TGCGCCAGCAGCTCCGGCTCTGGAAACACCATATATTTT.

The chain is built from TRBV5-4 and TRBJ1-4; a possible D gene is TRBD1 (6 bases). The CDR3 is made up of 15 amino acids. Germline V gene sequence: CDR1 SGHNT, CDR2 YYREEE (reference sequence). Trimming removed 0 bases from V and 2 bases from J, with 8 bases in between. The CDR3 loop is CASSLGGRTNEKLFF. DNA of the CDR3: TGTGCCAGCAGCTTGGGGGGGCGGACTAATGAAAAACTGTTTTTT. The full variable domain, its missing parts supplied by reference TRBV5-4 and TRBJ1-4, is ETGVTQSPTHLIKTRGQQVTLRCSSQSGHNTVSWYQQALGQGPQFIFQYYREEENGRGNFPPRFSGLQFPNYSSELNVNALELDDSALYLCASSLGGRTNEKLFFGSGTQLSVL.

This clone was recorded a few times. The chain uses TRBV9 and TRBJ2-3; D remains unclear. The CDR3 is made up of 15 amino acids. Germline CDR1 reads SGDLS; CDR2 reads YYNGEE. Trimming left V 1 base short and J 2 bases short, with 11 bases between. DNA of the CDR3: TGTGCCAGCAGCGTAAGTCTAGGCCTCACAGATACGCAGTATTTT. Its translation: CASSVSLGLTDTQYF.

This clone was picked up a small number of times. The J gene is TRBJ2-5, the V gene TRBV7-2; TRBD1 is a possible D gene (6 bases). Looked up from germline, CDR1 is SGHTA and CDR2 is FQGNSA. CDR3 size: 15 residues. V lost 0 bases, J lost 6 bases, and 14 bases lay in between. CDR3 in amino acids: CASSLAGAGEKTQYF. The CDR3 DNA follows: TGTGCCAGCAGCTTAGCGGGGGCAGGGGAGAAGACCCAGTACTTC.

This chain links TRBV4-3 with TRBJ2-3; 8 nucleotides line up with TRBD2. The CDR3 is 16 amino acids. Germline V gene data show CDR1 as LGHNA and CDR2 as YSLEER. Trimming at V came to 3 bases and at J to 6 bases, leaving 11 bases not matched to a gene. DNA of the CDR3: TGCGCCAGCAGCCAGGCTTACGCGGGGGGCAGCGATACGCAGTATTTT. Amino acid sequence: CASSQAYAGGSDTQYF.

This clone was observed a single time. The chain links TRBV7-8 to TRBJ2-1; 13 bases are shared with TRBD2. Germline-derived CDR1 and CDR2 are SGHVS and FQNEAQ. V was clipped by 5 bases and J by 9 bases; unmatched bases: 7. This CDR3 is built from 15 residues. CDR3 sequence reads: CASSKGLAGRGEQFF. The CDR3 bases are TGTGCCAGCAGCAAGGGACTAGCGGGACGCGGTGAGCAGTTCTTC.